Following are 5 T cell receptor beta chains from one sample sequenced in a study of blood T cell repertoires in COVID-19. The repertoire was sequenced with immunoSEQ multiplex PCR; TCRdb's copy has only in-frame clones and lacks some. The sample includes 300,000 to 350,000 clones, 88% of them seen just once. Sequences were obtained from PBMCs or T cells enriched from blood (not recorded which). These receptors originate from a man aged 25 to 45 who had recovered from COVID-19.

The gene calls are TRBV20-1 and TRBJ2-3; 8 bases agree with TRBD2. V lost 3 bases and J lost 4; bases outside the gene matches: 6. The V gene's germline CDR1 is DFQATT and CDR2 SNEGSKA (reference sequence). The length of the CDR3 is 14 residues. This CDR3 reads CSASNAGGADTQYF. CDR3 sequence (DNA): TGCAGTGCTAGTAACGCGGGGGGCGCAGATACGCAGTATTTT.

The chain has TRBV11-3 and TRBJ2-2; 9 bases map to TRBD2. The germline gives CDR1 SGHNT, CDR2 YENEEA. The J segment lost 7 bases and the V segment lost 3 bases, leaving 6 bases of the junction unmatched. This CDR3 is built from 15 residues. The CDR3 DNA reads TGTGCCAGCAGCTTTCGCGGGGGGGCTATCGGGGAGCTGTTTTTT. This sequence encodes CASSFRGGAIGELFF.

The rearrangement uses TRBV5-1 and TRBJ1-5, with D perhaps matching TRBD1 (5 bases). CDR3 length: 14 residues. Germline V gene data show CDR1 as SGHRS and CDR2 as YFSETQ. Trimming left V 0 bases short and J 5 bases short, with 9 bases between. CDR3 coding DNA: TGCGCCAGCAGCTTGGGACGGGGGGATCAGCCCCAGCATTTT. Its protein product is CASSLGRGDQPQHF.

The V gene is TRBV18, the J gene TRBJ2-7; D is perhaps TRBD2 (6 bases). Trimming removed 8 bases from V and 5 bases from J, with 16 bases in between. CDR3 length equals 13 residues. Per germline, CDR1 KGHSH and CDR2 LQKENI. The CDR3 region is CASRTAGGDEQYF. Written as DNA, the CDR3 is TGTGCCAGCCGCACGGCCGGCGGGGACGAGCAGTACTTC.

The chain couples TRBV6-2 or TRBV6-3 to TRBJ1-6; the match to TRBD1 covers 7 bases. With 4 bases clipped from V and 6 bases from J, the junction kept 15 bases outside the gene matches. CDR1 is MNHEY, CDR2 SVGEGT, per germline. This CDR3 contains 18 residues. CDR3: CASSSLGVDRAVNSPLHF. The CDR3 nucleotides read TGTGCCAGCAGTTCCCTGGGTGTCGACAGGGCAGTTAATTCACCCCTCCACTTT.